Listed below are T cell receptor beta chains from one sample, sequenced in a study of T cells in Graves' hyperthyroidism and ophthalmopathy. TCRdb reanalysed the multiplex PCR reads using MiXCR and keeps one entry per CDR3 protein. Of approximately 430,000 distinct CDR3 sequences in the sample, around a sixth are singletons; the top ten hold 13% to 15%. The specimen was blood. These receptors were taken from a young woman with Graves' hyperthyroidism. CDR3s include the opening cysteine and the closing phenylalanine or tryptophan. D genes are given only for firm matches. Rows may omit the clone size; those that give it use once, few, many or a size class.

>.|TRBV20-1|TRBJ1-4|many
CSARTGGMDEKLFF
TGCAGTGCTAGAACGGGAGGGATGGATGAAAAACTGTTTTTT
>TRBD1|TRBV2|TRBJ1-1|many
CASSFLDRVAEAFF
TGTGCCAGCAGCTTCTTGGACAGGGTGGCTGAAGCTTTCTTT
>.|TRBV18|TRBJ2-5|many
CASSPPVGYGTQYF
TGTGCCAGCTCACCACCGGTTGGGTATGGGACCCAGTACTTC
>.|TRBV5-1|TRBJ1-1|.
CASSLEVAAANTEAFF
TGCGCCAGCAGCTTGGAGGTGGCGGCAGCCAACACTGAAGCTTTCTTT
>TRBD2|TRBV6-1|TRBJ2-1|few
CASKPTSGSYNEQFF
TGTGCCAGCAAACCGACTAGCGGATCCTACAATGAGCAGTTCTTC
>TRBD2|TRBV18|TRBJ2-5|few
CASSPALAGNDGTQYF
TGTGCCAGCTCACCGGCACTAGCGGGTAACGACGGGACCCAGTACTTC
>TRBD2|TRBV28|TRBJ2-1|many
CASSPRLASPRHNEQFF
TGTGCCAGCAGTCCGCGACTAGCGTCTCCCCGACACAATGAGCAGTTCTTC
>.|TRBV10-3|TRBJ2-5|many
CAISSRDTQYQETQYF
TGTGCCATCAGTTCCCGGGACACCCAGTACCAAGAGACCCAGTACTTC
>.|TRBV5-6|TRBJ1-6|few
CASSLFRTAVHPQVLYNSPLHF
TGTGCCAGCAGCTTGTTCCGGACAGCCGTCCATCCCCAGGTTTTATATAATTCACCCCTCCACTTT
>TRBD1|TRBV27|TRBJ2-4|.
CASSTRDRADIQYF
TGTGCCAGCAGTACCAGGGACAGGGCGGACATTCAGTACTTC
>.|TRBV19|TRBJ2-2|.
CASSTSGQSHHPDTGELFF
TGTGCCAGTAGCACGTCCGGACAGTCCCATCATCCCGACACCGGGGAGCTGTTTTTT
>.|TRBV12-3/TRBV12-4|TRBJ1-5|many
CASSLSASNQPQHF
TGTGCCAGCAGTTTGTCCGCTAGCAATCAGCCCCAGCATTTT
>.|TRBV7-2|TRBJ1-2|many
CASSAPGREFYGYTF
TGTGCCAGCAGCGCCCCGGGACGGGAATTCTATGGCTACACCTTC
>.|TRBV2|TRBJ1-2|many
CASSQTEDYGYTF
TGTGCCAGCAGTCAAACGGAGGACTATGGCTACACCTTC
>.|TRBV19|TRBJ1-2|.
CASTADRSLPSYTF
TGTGCCAGTACCGCCGACAGGTCCCTACCCTCCTACACCTTC
>.|TRBV20-1|TRBJ1-2|many
CSAPSPPGRDYGYTF
TGCAGTGCTCCGTCGCCCCCCGGACGGGACTATGGCTACACCTTC
>.|TRBV2|TRBJ2-6|many
CASRAARDSGANVLTF
TGTGCCAGCAGGGCGGCACGGGATTCTGGGGCCAACGTCCTGACTTTC
>TRBD1|TRBV2|TRBJ1-1|many
CASSPDRESEAFF
TGTGCCAGCAGCCCCGACAGGGAATCTGAAGCTTTCTTT
>.|TRBV6-1|TRBJ2-2|many
CASSPGHGELFF
TGTGCCAGCAGTCCGGGGCATGGGGAGCTGTTTTTT
>.|TRBV2|TRBJ1-1|many
CASSEATEAFF
TGTGCCAGCAGTGAGGCGACTGAAGCTTTCTTT
>TRBD2|TRBV19|TRBJ2-2|.
CASRGTSGSPGELFF
TGTGCCAGTAGGGGGACTAGCGGGAGTCCCGGGGAGCTGTTTTTT
>.|TRBV20-1|TRBJ1-1|many
CSARDPKDPGGNTEAFF
TGCAGTGCTAGAGACCCAAAGGACCCCGGAGGGAACACTGAAGCTTTCTTT
>.|TRBV7-9|TRBJ1-1|many
CASSLAPVRLNTEAFF
TGTGCCAGCAGCTTAGCGCCAGTCAGATTGAACACTGAAGCTTTCTTT
>TRBD2|TRBV2|TRBJ2-1|many
CASRRLAGGGNEQFF
TGTGCCAGCAGGAGGCTAGCGGGAGGAGGCAATGAGCAGTTCTTC
>TRBD1|TRBV5-8|TRBJ1-2|.
CASSQDRDRGAYGYTF
TGTGCCAGCAGCCAAGACCGGGACAGGGGTGCCTATGGCTACACCTTC
>.|TRBV20-1|TRBJ2-2|many
CSARDTGELFF
TGCAGTGCTAGAGACACCGGGGAGCTGTTTTTT
>TRBD1|TRBV12-3/TRBV12-4|TRBJ2-2|.
CASSQTGGEAGELFF
TGTGCCAGCAGTCAGACAGGGGGTGAGGCCGGGGAGCTGTTTTTT
>TRBD1|TRBV20-1|TRBJ1-2|.
CSAIGGQEDGYTF
TGCAGTGCCATCGGAGGACAGGAGGACGGCTACACCTTC
>TRBD2|TRBV9|TRBJ2-3|few
CASSARLAGEVTDTQYF
TGTGCCAGCAGCGCCCGACTAGCGGGAGAAGTGACAGATACGCAGTATTTT